This T cell receptor beta chain came from a study of T-cell memory formation after mild COVID-19. Notes on the study in general: Largely, contracting CD4+ clones fell within CM and EM, and contracting CD8+ clones within EMRA.

As concerns this clonotype: The antigen is unknown.

Germline CDR1 reads SGHNT; CDR2 reads YYREEE (reference sequence). V gave up 0 bases and J gave up 2 bases, with 7 bases separating them. The CDR3 spans 14 residues. Constant-segment primers were used for 5'RACE, and the resulting TCR alpha and TCR beta cDNA libraries carried sample barcodes and UMIs. TCRdb recomputed calls from the 5' RACE reads with MiXCR, one row per CDR3 protein. Here the sample spans roughly 600,000 distinct CDR3 sequences, 18% being singletons. The chain links TRBV5-4 to TRBJ2-3; no definite D call. The sequencing input was PBMCs or a T cell subset sorted from them (not recorded which). This TCR came from an adult woman who had mild COVID-19 (a few samples of this study predate the infection). Cell type and time point are not known. The CDR3 here is CASSLGPDTDTQYF. The CDR3 bases are TGTGCCAGCAGCTTGGGACCGGACACAGATACGCAGTATTTT.